These 23 T cell receptor beta chains came from one sample sequenced in a study of molecular identifiers for immune sequencing clone quantification. MiXCR, applied by TCRdb to the PCR reads, yields one record per CDR3 protein. The sample holds fewer than 100,000 distinct CDR3 sequences, about 21% seen once. The material sequenced was naive CD8+ T cells from blood, with Jurkat cell RNA spiked in. Subset: FACS-sorted CD8+CD4-CCR7+CD45RA+ naive T cells. The receptor source for this set is a human donor in good health. Some libraries in this study had Jurkat cell RNA spiked in.

This clonotype was observed many times. This rearrangement joins TRBV13 to TRBJ1-1, with 11 bases lining up with TRBD1. This CDR3 spans 16 amino acids. CDR1 is PRHDT, CDR2 FYEKMQ, per germline (reference sequence). V lost 5 bases, J lost 5 bases, and 10 bases stayed unmatched. In nucleotides, the CDR3 is TGTGCCAGCAGCCCACGGACAGGGGGCGGTTTGACTGAAGCTTTCTTT. Translating it yields CASSPRTGGGLTEAFF.

This clonotype was seen a single time. This chain links TRBV21-1 with TRBJ2-3; TRBD1, the table's D call, was not compared with the DNA. TRBV21-1 is a pseudogene. This CDR3 is built from 15 residues. As DNA, the CDR3 is TGTGCCAGCAGCGACCCGGGACTAGCAACAGATACGCAGTGTTTT. It encodes CASSDPGLATDTQCF.

V is TRBV6-5 and J is TRBJ2-7; D remains unclear. In germline, CDR1 is MNHEY, CDR2 SVGAGI. CDR3 length: 15 amino acids. V was trimmed by 0 bases and J by 2 bases, leaving 11 bases between them. CDR3 loop: CASSYSNPAPYEQYF. The CDR3 DNA reads as TGTGCCAGCAGTTACTCGAATCCAGCACCCTACGAGCAGTACTTC.

The chain employs TRBV28 and TRBJ1-6; D is possibly TRBD1 (5 bases). Deletions cut 7 bases from V and 2 bases from J, with 9 bases between. Germline-derived CDR1 and CDR2 are MDHEN and SYDVKM. This CDR3 is 14 amino acids long. CDR3: CASTRDAYNSPLHF. The CDR3 DNA follows: TGTGCCAGCACCAGGGATGCCTATAATTCACCCCTCCACTTT. Together with reference TRBV28 and TRBJ1-6, the CDR3 gives the full variable domain: DVKVTQSSRYLVKRTGEKVFLECVQDMDHENMFWYRQDPGLGLRLIYFSYDVKMKEKGDIPEGYSVSREKKERFSLILESASTNQTSMYLCASTRDAYNSPLHFGNGTRLTVT.

This clonotype occurred a few times. The chain couples TRBV27 to TRBJ2-1; either TRBD1 or TRBD2 may supply D (6 bases each). CDR1 and CDR2 (germline): MNHEY, SMNVEV (reference sequence). The CDR3 contains 15 residues. The V and J ends lost 6 bases and 3 bases respectively, with 15 bases between them. The CDR3 reads CASSPGEDYYNEQFF. For the CDR3, the DNA is TGTGCCAGCAGCCCAGGGGAGGATTACTACAATGAGCAGTTCTTC.

A few counts support this clonotype. The chain combines TRBV5-8 with TRBJ2-2; D perhaps matches TRBD2 (5 bases). CDR1 and CDR2 (germline): SGHTS, YDEGEE. This CDR3 has 13 residues. The V end was cut by 4 bases, the J end by 6 bases, with 10 bases between. The CDR3 loop is CASSPSRAGELFF. The CDR3 nucleotides are TGTGCCAGCAGCCCTTCGCGGGCCGGGGAGCTGTTTTTT.

To note about this clonotype: This may come from a read error, since a much larger clone is one base off. The chain is built from TRBV12-3 or TRBV12-4 and TRBJ2-1, with TRBD2 matching 7 bases. This CDR3 region has 12 residues. The CDR3: CACSSGRTEQFF. The CDR3 DNA follows: TGTGCCTGCAGCTCCGGGAGGACTGAGCAGTTCTTC.

Regarding this clonotype: Possible read error: a much larger clone is one base away. The V gene is TRBV6-1, the J gene TRBJ1-5, with 8 bases aligning to TRBD1. The CDR3 has 18 amino acids. Germline V lookup: CDR1 MNHNS, CDR2 SASEGT. The CDR3 DNA reads TGTGCCAGCAGTGTATCGAGACAGGGGACGCTTAGCAATCAGCCCCAGCGTTTT. This codes for CASSVSRQGTLSNQPQRF.

The chain has TRBV2 and TRBJ2-2; TRBD2 aligns across 10 bases. Germline V gene lookup returns CDR1 SNHLY and CDR2 FYNNEI. Trimming removed 2 bases from V and 5 bases from J; junction bases left unmatched: 8. The CDR3 extends over 17 amino acids. CDR3 DNA sequence: TGTGCCAGCAGTGAAAACGGAGCGGGAGGGCCTACCGGGGAGCTGTTTTTT. It yields the protein CASSENGAGGPTGELFF. The whole variable domain, remainder taken from reference TRBV2 and TRBJ2-2, is EPEVTQTPSHQVTQMGQEVILRCVPISNHLYFYWYRQILGQKVEFLVSFYNNEISEKSEIFDDQFSVERPDGSNFTLKIRSTKLEDSAMYFCASSENGAGGPTGELFFGEGSRLTVL.

Worth noting for this clonotype: With a much larger clone just one base away, this may be a read error. The V gene is TRBV4-3, the J gene TRBJ2-7; D possibly corresponds to TRBD2 (5 bases). Germline V lookup: CDR1 LGHNA, CDR2 YSLEER. This CDR3 contains 14 residues. CDR3 sequence reads: CASSQGQEDYERYF. The DNA for the CDR3 is TGCGCCAGCAGCCAAGGCCAGGAAGACTACGAGCGGTACTTC.

As to this clonotype: A single base separates this from a much larger clone, so it may be a read error. Here the CDR3 reads CATGPFHGNAIYF. The CDR3 coding sequence is TGTGCCACCGGACCGTTCCATGGAAACGCCATATATTTT. The chain employs TRBV19 and TRBJ1-3; D is unresolved. Germline CDR1 reads LNHDA; CDR2 reads SQIVND (reference sequence). The CDR3 sequence is 13 residues long. The full variable domain, with the rest looked up from reference TRBV19 and TRBJ1-3, is DGGITQSPKYLFRKEGQNVTLSCEQNLNHDAMYWYRQDPGQGLRLIYYSQIVNDFQKGDIAEGYSVSREKKESFPLTVTSAQKNPTAFYLCATGPFHGNAIYFGEGSWLTVV.

This clonotype occurred many times. The V call is TRBV6-5, the J call TRBJ1-1; no definite D call. V was trimmed by 5 bases and J by 0 bases, leaving 7 bases between them. Germline-derived CDR1 and CDR2 are MNHEY and SVGAGI. The CDR3 consists of 13 residues. The CDR3 sequence is CASSTYLNTEAFF. The CDR3, as DNA: TGTGCCAGCAGTACGTATTTGAACACTGAAGCTTTCTTT.

This clonotype was observed at least ten times. The CDR3: CASSAGTGYEQYF. The CDR3 coding sequence is TGTGCCAGCAGTGCTGGGACAGGCTACGAGCAGTACTTC. This chain links TRBV25-1 with TRBJ2-7, with TRBD1 matching 8 bases. V dropped 4 bases and J dropped 3; count of bases not matched to a gene: 2. Germline CDR1 reads MGHDK; CDR2 reads SYGVNS. This CDR3 has 13 residues.

This clonotype was detected many times. V usage is TRBV13 and J usage is TRBJ1-1, with D uncertain. This CDR3 contains 15 residues. The V gene lost 0 bases and the J gene lost 2 bases, with 10 bases spanning the gap. Looked up from germline, CDR1 is PRHDT and CDR2 is FYEKMQ (reference sequence). The CDR3 coding sequence is TGTGCCAGCAGCTTAGGTTGGGCAGAAAACACTGAAGCTTTCTTT. Translated: CASSLGWAENTEAFF.

A remark on this clonotype: It may be a read error: a sequence one base away is much more abundant. The rearrangement links TRBV18 to TRBJ1-1; TRBD1 matches at 7 bases. The germline V gene encodes CDR1 KGHSH and CDR2 LQKENI. The CDR3 consists of 13 residues. CDR3 region: CVSSPTGKAEAFF. The CDR3 region has the DNA TGTGTCAGCTCACCGACAGGGAAGGCTGAAGCTTTCTTT.

Points on this clonotype: Since a much larger clone is just one base distant, this may be a read error. This rearrangement joins TRBV13 to TRBJ2-3, with D unresolved. This CDR3 spans 14 amino acids. Germline CDR1 is PRHDT and CDR2 is FYEKMQ (reference sequence). CDR3: CASQESPSTDAQYF. CDR3 nucleotides: TGTGCCAGCCAGGAGTCGCCAAGCACAGATGCGCAGTATTTT.

This clonotype appeared many times. V is TRBV14 and J is TRBJ2-7; D is unclear. Germline lookup yields CDR1 SGHDN and CDR2 FVKESK. The CDR3 consists of 13 residues. V was pared by 3 bases and J by 2 bases, with 8 bases between. DNA for the CDR3: TGTGCCAGCAGCCACGGTGGGCCCTACGAGCAGTACTTC. This gives the protein CASSHGGPYEQYF.

The chain employs TRBV6-1 and TRBJ2-1; TRBD2 is a possible D gene (5 bases). The CDR3 sequence is 16 residues long. Germline values: CDR1 MNHNS, CDR2 SASEGT. V lost 2 bases and J lost 2, with 13 bases in between. CDR3 residues: CASSELLVPPYNEQFF. Written as DNA, the CDR3 is TGTGCCAGCAGTGAACTACTAGTACCCCCCTACAATGAGCAGTTCTTC.

On this clonotype itself: The junction and the germline gene differ at one end; a read error may be behind it. V and J are TRBV20-1 and TRBJ2-7; weak D call: TRBD2 (5 bases). Germline lookup yields CDR1 DFQATT and CDR2 SNEGSKA (reference sequence). CDR3 length: 15 residues. As DNA, the CDR3 is TGCAGTGCTAGAGGCCCCGGGGAGCTCTCCTACGGGCAGTACTTC. Translating gives CSARGPGELSYGQYF.

Note on this clonotype: This may be a read error, as it is one base from a much larger clone. The chain employs TRBV9 and TRBJ2-1, with D possibly being TRBD1 or TRBD2 (5 bases each). The length of the CDR3 is 17 residues. The germline gives CDR1 SGDLS, CDR2 YYNGEE. CDR3 sequence (DNA): TGTGCCAGCAGCGTAGAGGACACTCCCACCCCCGGGGATGAGCGGTTCTTC. As protein: CASSVEDTPTPGDERFF.

The chain employs TRBV5-3 and TRBJ2-7, with D possibly being TRBD2 (7 bases). TRBV5-3 is an ORF, with its function uncertain. With 8 bases removed from V and 3 bases from J, the gap between germline ends came to 15 bases. There are 13 residues in the CDR3. The CDR3 reads CASSPRGLYEQYF. CDR3 in DNA: TGTGCCAGCAGCCCGCGGGGGCTCTACGAGCAGTACTTC.

This clonotype was recorded many times. The chain uses TRBV5-4 and TRBJ1-6; no reliable D call. Trimming stripped 5 bases from V and 6 bases from J, with 12 bases between. The CDR3 length is 14 residues. From germline, CDR1 is SGHNT and CDR2 YYREEE (reference sequence). The CDR3 bases are TGTGCCAGCAGACTGGACGACCTTAATTCACCCCTCCACTTT. It is translated as CASRLDDLNSPLHF.

The chain has TRBV19 and TRBJ1-5; 7 nucleotides agree with TRBD1. J gave up 2 bases and V 8 bases, and 6 bases lay outside the gene matches. The CDR3 totals 14 residues. In germline, CDR1 is LNHDA, CDR2 SQIVND (reference sequence). Written as DNA, the CDR3 is TGTGCCAGTGACTTGACAGGGCGCAATCAGCCCCAGCATTTT. It encodes CASDLTGRNQPQHF.